Listed below are T cell receptor beta chains from one sample, sequenced in a study of blood T cell repertoires in COVID-19. Generated by immunoSEQ multiplex PCR, the TCRdb table keeps only in-frame clones and is missing some. Of roughly 200,000 clones listed, approximately 90% are singletons. Sequenced material: peripheral blood. These receptors all come from an older man with acute or convalescent COVID-19. Both conserved end residues are part of each CDR3. Clone size is shown for a subset of rows, as once, few, many or a class of expanded clone.

>-|TRBJ1-4|TRBV12-3/TRBV12-4
CASSFREGKLFF
>-|TRBJ1-1|TRBV7-2
CASSEDRGRFLAEAFF
>-|TRBJ1-5|TRBV19
CASSALWGTGGGSNQPQHF
>-|TRBJ1-6|TRBV6-6
CASSSETGTNNSPLHF
>-|TRBJ2-2|TRBV11-2
CASSLAGGSTGELFF
>-|TRBJ2-1|TRBV29-1
CSVEGSGSLPYNEQFF
>-|TRBJ2-1|TRBV19
CASRFSGPGLSEQFF
>-|TRBJ2-7|TRBV3-1/TRBV3-2
CASSQVAGGREQYF
>-|TRBJ2-1|TRBV11-3
CASAPSGSFDEQFF
>-|TRBJ2-1|TRBV5-1
CASSLAQREFGGQFF
>once|TRBJ1-1|TRBV6-5
CASSYSNYRVEAFF
>once|TRBJ1-5|TRBV10-3
CAISEDRDQPQHF
>-|TRBJ1-2|TRBV12-3/TRBV12-4
CASSFRHGYTF
>-|TRBJ2-6|TRBV19
CASSIPRGGANVLTF
>-|TRBJ1-1|TRBV7-3
CASSPGTGWSATEAFF
>-|TRBJ2-1|TRBV7-9
CASSLDGTNYNEQFF
>-|TRBJ2-2|TRBV4-2
CASSQGVGGSVGTGELFF
>-|TRBJ2-2|TRBV5-1
CASSSGHYLSMNTGELFF
>once|TRBJ2-5|TRBV20-1
CSASGAGGGQETQYF
>few|TRBJ2-7|TRBV5-5
CASSLMAGPSYEQYF
>-|TRBJ1-3|TRBV6-1
CASSETRGRTSGNTIYF
>-|TRBJ1-2|TRBV28
CASSRGTSYGYTF
>-|TRBJ2-3|TRBV3-1/TRBV3-2
CASSHEGAEVRTDTQYF
>-|TRBJ2-2|TRBV7-8
CASSPQKWLTGELFF